The rows below give T cell receptor beta chains drawn from one sample of a study of PD-1 blockade in classical Hodgkin lymphoma. The data were produced by immunoSEQ multiplex PCR, yet TCRdb's version contains in-frame clones alone and is incomplete. The profile shows roughly 7,600 clones, roughly four fifths of them singletons. This specimen consisted of CD4+ T cells from blood, obtained at baseline. The receptors were sampled from a human donor with classical Hodgkin lymphoma. CDR3s include the opening cysteine and the closing phenylalanine or tryptophan.

18,TRBV7-4,CASSLVGRGLAPYNEQFF
12,TRBV5-5,CASSLSGETQYF
16,TRBV11-1,CASSPRAAYSNQPQHF
17,TRBV14,CASSQGMSGGRADTQYF
14,TRBV6-1,CASSEEVWNTEAFF
13,TRBV9,CASSEGPPWNQYF
16,TRBV18,CASSPPLLAGGNEQFF
13,TRBV7-9,CASSLRGSGELFF
13,TRBV2,CASGREGREKLFF
14,TRBV9,CASSGGGAGYGYTF
15,TRBV19,CASSGSTGTVRELFF
17,TRBV5-6,CASSLEGLGGRYDEQYF
16,TRBV28,CASSLFQGAINTEAFF
14,TRBV6-1,CASSWARVIQPQHF
13,TRBV19,CASTRQGLSGYTF
15,TRBV6-6,CASSSRTATNEKLFF
15,TRBV9,CASSVQLGFGDTQYF
16,TRBV18,CASSQTSPFAKNIQYF
13,TRBV11-3,CASSWRDKYEQYF
15,TRBV5-1,CASSLTSGGYNEQFF
12,TRBV7-2,CASSLVPGSAFF
16,TRBV2,CASLTQPVGTHEKLFF
13,TRBV10-3,CAIGTTSTDTQYF
16,TRBV10-3,CAISDVVGPGGETQYF
13,TRBV5-4,CASSFTGVPGYTF
14,TRBV7-8,CASSLEDSVYGYTF
14,TRBV18,CASSPAQGAGGYTF
19,TRBV30,CAWSLRQPWRTNNTGELFF
14,TRBV28,CASSLSQHNEKLFF
14,TRBV5-1,CASGEPGFRDGYTF
13,TRBV2,CASSYRAHYGYTF
16,TRBV4-3,CASSQTNRAMGFWAFF
13,TRBV5-6,CASSLGLQETQYF
12,TRBV7-4,CASSSRGTTQYF
13,TRBV5-4,CASSQGQGYGYTF
15,TRBV7-9,CASSPSGRFGNEQFF
14,TRBV5-5,CASSRDTISYEQYF
13,TRBV5-4,CASSSQGNYGYTF
16,TRBV5-8,CASSNGLAGGRDTQYF
15,TRBV5-1,CASSFLGDRSYEQYF
17,TRBV5-1,CASSSKGLAGLHNEQFF
14,TRBV28,CASSSGTSPSEQYF
13,TRBV18,CASSPRDTGELFF
16,TRBV11-2,CASSLDFSGVPHTQYF
15,TRBV11-3,CASSFGTSGLNEQFF
14,TRBV18,CASSLDRVNTEAFF
15,TRBV9,CASSPRQGFTYEQYF
12,TRBV5-5,CASSLGQGREFF
13,TRBV5-4,CASSLEYQETQYF
14,TRBV28,CASLLAGPTYEQYF
18,TRBV4-2,CASSQEAASGGPPDTQYF